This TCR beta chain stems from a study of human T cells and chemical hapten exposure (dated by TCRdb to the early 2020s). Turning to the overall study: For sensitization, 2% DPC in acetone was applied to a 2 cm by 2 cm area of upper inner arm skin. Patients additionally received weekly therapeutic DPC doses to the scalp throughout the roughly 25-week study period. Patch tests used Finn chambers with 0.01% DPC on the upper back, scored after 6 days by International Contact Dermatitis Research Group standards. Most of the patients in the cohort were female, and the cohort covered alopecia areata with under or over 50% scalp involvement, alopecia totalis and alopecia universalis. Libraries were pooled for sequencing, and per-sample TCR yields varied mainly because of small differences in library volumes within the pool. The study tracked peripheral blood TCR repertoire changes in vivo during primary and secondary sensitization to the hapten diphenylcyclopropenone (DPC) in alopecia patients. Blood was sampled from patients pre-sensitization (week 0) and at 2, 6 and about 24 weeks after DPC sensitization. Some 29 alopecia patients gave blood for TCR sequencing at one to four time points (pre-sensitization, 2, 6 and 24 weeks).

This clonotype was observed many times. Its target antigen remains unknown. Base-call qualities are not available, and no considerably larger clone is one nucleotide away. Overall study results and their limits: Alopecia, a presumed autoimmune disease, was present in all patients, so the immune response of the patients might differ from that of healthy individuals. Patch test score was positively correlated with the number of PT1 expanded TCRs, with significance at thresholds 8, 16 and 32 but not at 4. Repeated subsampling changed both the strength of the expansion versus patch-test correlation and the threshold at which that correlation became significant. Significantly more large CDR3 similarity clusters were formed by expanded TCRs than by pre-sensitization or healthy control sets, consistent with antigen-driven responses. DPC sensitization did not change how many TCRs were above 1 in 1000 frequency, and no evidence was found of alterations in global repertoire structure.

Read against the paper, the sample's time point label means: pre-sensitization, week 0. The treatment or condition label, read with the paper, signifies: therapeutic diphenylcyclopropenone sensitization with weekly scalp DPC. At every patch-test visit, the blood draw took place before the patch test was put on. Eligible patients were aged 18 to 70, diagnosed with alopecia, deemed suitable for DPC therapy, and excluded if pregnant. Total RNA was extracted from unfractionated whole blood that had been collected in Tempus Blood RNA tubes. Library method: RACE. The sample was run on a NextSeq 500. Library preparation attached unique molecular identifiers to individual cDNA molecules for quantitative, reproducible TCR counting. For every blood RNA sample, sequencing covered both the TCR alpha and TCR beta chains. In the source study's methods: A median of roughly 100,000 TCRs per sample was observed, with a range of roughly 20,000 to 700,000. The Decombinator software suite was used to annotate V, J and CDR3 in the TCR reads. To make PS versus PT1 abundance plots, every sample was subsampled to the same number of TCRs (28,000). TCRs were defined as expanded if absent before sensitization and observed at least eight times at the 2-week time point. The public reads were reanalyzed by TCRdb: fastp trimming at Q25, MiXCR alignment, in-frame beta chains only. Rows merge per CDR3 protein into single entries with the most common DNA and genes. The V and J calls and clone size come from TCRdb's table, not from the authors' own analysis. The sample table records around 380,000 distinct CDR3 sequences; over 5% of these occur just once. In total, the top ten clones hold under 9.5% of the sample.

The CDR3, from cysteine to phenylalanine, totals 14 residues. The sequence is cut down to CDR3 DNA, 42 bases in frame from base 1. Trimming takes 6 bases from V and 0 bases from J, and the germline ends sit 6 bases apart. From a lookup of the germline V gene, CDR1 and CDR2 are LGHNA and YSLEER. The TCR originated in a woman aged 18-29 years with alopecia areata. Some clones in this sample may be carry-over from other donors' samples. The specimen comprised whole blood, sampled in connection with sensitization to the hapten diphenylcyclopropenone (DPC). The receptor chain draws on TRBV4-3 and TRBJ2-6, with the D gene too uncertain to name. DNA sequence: TGCGCCAGCAGGGATGACTCTGGGGCCAACGTCCTGACTTTC. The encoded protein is CASRDDSGANVLTF.